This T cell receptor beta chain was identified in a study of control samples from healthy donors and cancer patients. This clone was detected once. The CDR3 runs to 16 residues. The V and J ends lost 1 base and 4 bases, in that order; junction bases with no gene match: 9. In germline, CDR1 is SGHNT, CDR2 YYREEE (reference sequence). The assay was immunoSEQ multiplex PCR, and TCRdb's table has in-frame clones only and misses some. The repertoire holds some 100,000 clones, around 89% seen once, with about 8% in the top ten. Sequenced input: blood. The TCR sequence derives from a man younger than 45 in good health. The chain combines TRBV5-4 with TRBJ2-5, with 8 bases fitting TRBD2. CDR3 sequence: CASSLRTGGTAETQYF. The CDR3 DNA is TGTGCCAGCAGCTTGAGGACGGGAGGGACCGCAGAGACCCAGTACTTC.